Shown below are 16 T cell receptor beta chains from a single sample sequenced in a study of cytomegalovirus exposure and HLA in healthy donors. Sequenced by immunoSEQ multiplex PCR; TCRdb stores in-frame clones only, minus some. The sample holds about 150,000 clones, 75% to 90% seen once. The sequenced sample consisted of PBMCs. The source of these receptors is a woman aged 18 to 35 in good health and CMV-seropositive.

The chain links TRBV19 to TRBJ1-5; D remains unclear. Germline CDR1 and CDR2: LNHDA and SQIVND (reference sequence). Between the trimmed V and J ends, which lost 8 bases and 3 bases, there was a span of 11 bases. This CDR3 is built from 13 residues. CDR3 in amino acids: CASVEGFNQPQHF. The CDR3 region has the DNA TGTGCCAGTGTCGAGGGATTCAATCAGCCCCAGCATTTT.

The chain employs TRBV6-6 and TRBJ2-5; 7 positions agree with TRBD1. The CDR3 contains 15 residues. The V segment lost 2 bases and the J segment 3 bases; nucleotides outside the gene matches: 6. CDR1 is MNHNY, CDR2 SVGAGI, per germline (reference sequence). The CDR3 spells CASSYPNRGEETQYF. The CDR3 DNA reads TGTGCCAGCAGTTACCCCAACAGGGGAGAAGAGACCCAGTACTTC.

V is TRBV6-6 and J is TRBJ1-2; D perhaps matches TRBD1 (6 bases). Germline lookup yields CDR1 MNHNY and CDR2 SVGAGI (reference sequence). Deletions cut 10 bases from V and 5 bases from J, with 23 bases between. The CDR3 has 15 amino acids. CDR3 nucleotide sequence: TGTGCCACCTCAACCGCGGCAGGGGCAGGGTATGGCTACACCTTC. This encodes CATSTAAGAGYGYTF.

CDR3 amino acids: CASSRGTSGGPSTDTQYF. CDR3 sequence (DNA): TGTGCCAGCAGCCGGGGGACTAGCGGGGGGCCTAGCACAGATACGCAGTATTTT. The chain employs TRBV5-4 and TRBJ2-3, with 15 bases that match TRBD2. Germline lookup yields CDR1 SGHNT and CDR2 YYREEE (reference sequence). The CDR3 is 18 residues long. V shed 4 bases, J shed 0 bases, and the junction held 6 bases outside the gene matches.

The rearrangement uses TRBV13 and TRBJ2-1; 8 positions agree with TRBD2. Per the germline V gene, CDR1 is PRHDT and CDR2 is FYEKMQ (reference sequence). This CDR3 is 14 amino acids long. The V and J ends lost 5 bases and 8 bases, in that order; junction bases with no gene match: 8. The CDR3 is CASSDGGASDEQFF. DNA of the CDR3: TGTGCCAGCAGCGACGGGGGGGCCAGTGATGAGCAGTTCTTC.

The chain couples TRBV7-9 to TRBJ2-3; D is possibly TRBD2 (5 bases). Per germline, CDR1 SEHNR and CDR2 FQNEAQ (reference sequence). This CDR3 is built from 15 residues. V lost 5 bases, J lost 0 bases, and 12 bases lay in between. CDR3 bases: TGTGCCAGCAGCATGTTGGGCGGGAGCACAGATACGCAGTATTTT. Amino acids: CASSMLGGSTDTQYF.

The rearrangement uses TRBV2 and TRBJ1-1, with no clear D. Germline lookup yields CDR1 SNHLY and CDR2 FYNNEI. The CDR3 covers 16 residues. Trimming removed 3 bases from V and 4 bases from J, with 18 bases in between. CDR3 protein: CASSDPLRESRTEAFF. Here the CDR3 DNA reads TGTGCCAGCAGTGACCCCCTTAGGGAGAGCCGCACTGAAGCTTTCTTT.

V usage is TRBV11-1 and J usage is TRBJ2-7, with D possibly being TRBD1 (5 bases). The germline V gene has CDR1 SGHAT and CDR2 FQDESV (reference sequence). The CDR3 consists of 13 residues. Trimming removed 1 base at V and 3 bases at J, with 7 bases between. The chain's CDR3 is CASSLERGYEQYF. CDR3 in DNA: TGTGCCAGCAGCTTAGAAAGGGGCTACGAGCAGTACTTC.

The chain uses TRBV7-9 and TRBJ1-1; 8 nucleotides agree with TRBD1. Germline V lookup: CDR1 SEHNR, CDR2 FQNEAQ (reference sequence). CDR3 length: 17 residues. Unmatched junction bases numbered 10, after V lost 3 bases and J lost 1 base. CDR3 in DNA: TGTGCCAGCAGCTTGGCGGACAGGGCCCCGAGGAACACTGAAGCTTTCTTT. This translates into CASSLADRAPRNTEAFF.

V gene TRBV15 combines with J gene TRBJ2-1; possibly TRBD1 for D (5 bases). CDR1 and CDR2 (germline): LNHNV, YYDKDF (reference sequence). V lost 3 bases and J 3 bases, leaving 9 bases between the germline ends. This CDR3 has 14 amino acids. Written as DNA, the CDR3 is TGTGCCACCAGCAGCAGAGACAGCTACAATGAGCAGTTCTTC. Translating gives CATSSRDSYNEQFF.

The chain joins TRBV15 to TRBJ2-5, with a possible D match to TRBD2 (5 bases). The CDR3 spans 13 residues. From germline, CDR1 is LNHNV and CDR2 YYDKDF (reference sequence). Between the trimmed V and J ends, which lost 8 bases and 5 bases, there was a span of 15 bases. CDR3 bases: TGTGCCACCGAGGGTGAGGGCCTGGAGACCCAGTACTTC. Translation gives CATEGEGLETQYF.

V usage is TRBV5-1 and J usage is TRBJ2-7, with 7 bases matching TRBD1. The ends lost 4 bases at V and 3 bases at J; junction bases unmatched: 7. The germline V gene has CDR1 SGHRS and CDR2 YFSETQ. This CDR3 comprises 14 residues. In DNA, the CDR3 is TGCGCCAGCAGCGCAAAGGGGGCGAACTACGAGCAGTACTTC. Translating gives CASSAKGANYEQYF.

The chain employs TRBV5-1 and TRBJ1-2, with a weak D call TRBD1 (5 bases). CDR1 SGHRS and CDR2 YFSETQ come from the germline V gene. The CDR3 extends over 16 amino acids. Between the trimmed V and J ends, which lost 1 base and 5 bases, there was a span of 18 bases. CDR3 nucleotide sequence: TGCGCCAGCAGCTTGTTATCCCAGACAGCAAGTTATGGCTACACCTTC. Amino acid sequence: CASSLLSQTASYGYTF.

This chain links TRBV7-2 with TRBJ1-6; D perhaps matches TRBD1 (5 bases). V lost 1 base and J lost 8, with 12 bases in between. The CDR3 is 15 residues long. Per the germline V gene, CDR1 is SGHTA and CDR2 is FQGNSA. The CDR3 is CASSLDPGPYSPLHF. The CDR3 DNA reads as TGTGCCAGCAGCTTAGATCCAGGGCCCTATTCACCCCTCCACTTT.

The chain is built from TRBV28 and TRBJ2-3; TRBD2 matches at 10 bases. The V and J ends lost 6 bases and 3 bases, in that order; junction bases with no gene match: 9. The CDR3 sequence is 16 residues long. Germline V gene lookup returns CDR1 MDHEN and CDR2 SYDVKM. CDR3 region: CASRELAGARTDTQYF. As DNA, the CDR3 is TGTGCCAGCAGAGAGCTAGCGGGGGCTAGGACAGATACGCAGTATTTT.

The V call is TRBV11-3, the J call TRBJ2-5; tentative D call: TRBD1 (5 bases). The CDR3 runs to 16 residues. Trimming took 1 base from V and 5 from J, leaving 17 bases between them. Germline values: CDR1 SGHNT, CDR2 YENEEA. The chain's CDR3 is CASSLGVSGMGETQYF. The CDR3 DNA reads as TGTGCCAGCAGCTTAGGGGTTTCAGGGATGGGCGAGACCCAGTACTTC. The whole variable domain, remainder taken from reference TRBV11-3 and TRBJ2-5, is EAGVVQSPRYKIIEKKQPVAFWCNPISGHNTLYWYLQNLGQGPELLIRYENEEAVDDSQLPKDRFSAERLKGVDSTLKIQPAELGDSAVYLCASSLGVSGMGETQYFGPGTRLLVL.